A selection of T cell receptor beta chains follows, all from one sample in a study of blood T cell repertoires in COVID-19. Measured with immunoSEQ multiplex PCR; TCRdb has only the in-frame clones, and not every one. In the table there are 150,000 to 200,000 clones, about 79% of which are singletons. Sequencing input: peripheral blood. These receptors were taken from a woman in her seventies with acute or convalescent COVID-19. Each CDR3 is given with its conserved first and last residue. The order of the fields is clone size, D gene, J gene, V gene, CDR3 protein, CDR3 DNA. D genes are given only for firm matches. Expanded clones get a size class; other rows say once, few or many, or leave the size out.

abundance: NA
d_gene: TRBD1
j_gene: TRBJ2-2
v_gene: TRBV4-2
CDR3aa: CASSQAGQGGTGELFF
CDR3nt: TGTGCCAGCAGCCAAGCTGGACAGGGAGGAACCGGGGAGCTGTTTTTT

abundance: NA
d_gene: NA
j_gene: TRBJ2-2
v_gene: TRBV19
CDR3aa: CASSIESIASANTGELFF
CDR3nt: TGTGCCAGTAGTATCGAGAGCATAGCGAGCGCGAACACCGGGGAGCTGTTTTTT

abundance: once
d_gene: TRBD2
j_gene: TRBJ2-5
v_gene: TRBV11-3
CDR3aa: CASSSRLAGERETQYF
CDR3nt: TGTGCCAGCAGCAGCCGACTAGCGGGAGAGCGGGAGACCCAGTACTTC

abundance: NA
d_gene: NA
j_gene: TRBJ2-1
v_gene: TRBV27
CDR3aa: CASSFRRQTYNEQFF
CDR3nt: TGTGCCAGCAGTTTCCGGCGGCAGACCTACAATGAGCAGTTCTTC

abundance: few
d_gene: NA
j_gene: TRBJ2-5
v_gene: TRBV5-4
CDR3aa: CASSLERSQETQYF
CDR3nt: TGTGCCAGCAGCTTGGAGCGGAGCCAAGAGACCCAGTACTTC

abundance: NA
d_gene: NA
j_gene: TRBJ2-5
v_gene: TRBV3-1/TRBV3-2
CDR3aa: CASSYSGTQYF
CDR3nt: TGTGCCAGCAGCTACTCAGGGACCCAGTACTTC

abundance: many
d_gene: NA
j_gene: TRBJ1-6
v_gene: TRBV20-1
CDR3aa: CSASRGRAGNSPLHF
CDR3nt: TGCAGTGCTAGTAGAGGCAGGGCGGGGAATTCACCCCTCCACTTT

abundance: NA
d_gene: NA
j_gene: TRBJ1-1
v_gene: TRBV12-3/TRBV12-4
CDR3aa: CASSLGQKAFF
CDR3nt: TGTGCCAGCAGTTTAGGGCAGAAAGCTTTCTTT

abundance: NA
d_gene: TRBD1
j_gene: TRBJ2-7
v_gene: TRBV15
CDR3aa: CATSRGGGQGSYEQYF
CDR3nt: TGTGCCACCAGCAGAGGAGGGGGACAGGGCTCCTACGAGCAGTACTTC

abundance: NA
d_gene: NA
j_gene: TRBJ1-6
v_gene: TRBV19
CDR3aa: CASSISLIGSPLHF
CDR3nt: TGTGCCAGTAGTATCTCCCTTATCGGTTCACCCCTCCACTTT

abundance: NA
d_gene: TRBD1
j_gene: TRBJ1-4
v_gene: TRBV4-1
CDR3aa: CASSQARQGFNEKLFF
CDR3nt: TGCGCCAGCAGCCAAGCTAGACAGGGATTTAATGAAAAACTGTTTTTT

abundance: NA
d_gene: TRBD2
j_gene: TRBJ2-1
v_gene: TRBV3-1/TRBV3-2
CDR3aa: CASSPTSGNYNEQFF
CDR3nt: TGTGCCAGCAGCCCAACTAGCGGGAATTACAATGAGCAGTTCTTC

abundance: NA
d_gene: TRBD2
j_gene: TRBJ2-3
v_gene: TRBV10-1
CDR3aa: CASSELGLREGMDTQYF
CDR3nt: TGCGCCAGCAGTGAGTTGGGACTACGGGAAGGGATGGATACGCAGTATTTT

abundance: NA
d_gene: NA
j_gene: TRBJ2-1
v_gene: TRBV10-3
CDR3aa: CAISGGHPNEQFF
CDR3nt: TGTGCCATCAGTGGGGGACACCCCAATGAGCAGTTCTTC

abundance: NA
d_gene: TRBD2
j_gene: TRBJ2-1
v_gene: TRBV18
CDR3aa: CASSPLLAGPNEQFF
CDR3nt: TGTGCCAGCTCACCACTCCTAGCGGGGCCAAATGAGCAGTTCTTC

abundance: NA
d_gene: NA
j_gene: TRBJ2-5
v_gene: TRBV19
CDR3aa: CASSILAGPQETQYF
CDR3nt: TGTGCCAGTAGTATACTGGCGGGTCCCCAAGAGACCCAGTACTTC

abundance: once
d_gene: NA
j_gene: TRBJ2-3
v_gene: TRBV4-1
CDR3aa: CASSHSVAEGDTQYF
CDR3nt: TGCGCCAGCAGCCACTCCGTAGCGGAGGGTGATACGCAGTATTTT

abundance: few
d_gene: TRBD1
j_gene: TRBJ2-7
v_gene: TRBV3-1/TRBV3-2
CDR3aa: CASSQEGGQGYEQYF
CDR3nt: TGTGCCAGCAGCCAAGAAGGAGGACAGGGCTACGAGCAGTACTTC

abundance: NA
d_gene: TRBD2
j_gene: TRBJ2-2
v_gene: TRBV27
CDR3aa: CASSAYGTSGSRELFF
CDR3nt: TGTGCCAGCAGTGCCTACGGGACTAGCGGGAGTCGGGAGCTGTTTTTT

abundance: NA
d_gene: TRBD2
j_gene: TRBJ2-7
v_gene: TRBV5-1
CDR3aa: CASSPGGGGGSYEQYF
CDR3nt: TGCGCCAGCAGCCCCGGGGGGGGTGGAGGGAGCTACGAGCAGTACTTC

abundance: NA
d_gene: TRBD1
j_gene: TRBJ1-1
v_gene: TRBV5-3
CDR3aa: CARSLEGFDRGTKNTEAFF
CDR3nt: TGTGCCAGAAGCTTGGAAGGATTTGACAGGGGGACCAAGAACACTGAAGCTTTCTTT

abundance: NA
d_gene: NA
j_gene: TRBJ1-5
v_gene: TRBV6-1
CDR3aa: CASSGEQGRLSNQPQHF
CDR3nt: TGTGCCAGCAGTGGAGAACAGGGAAGGTTGAGCAATCAGCCCCAGCATTTT

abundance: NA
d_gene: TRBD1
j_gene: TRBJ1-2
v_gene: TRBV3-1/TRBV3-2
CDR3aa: CASSIFRDRAYGYTF
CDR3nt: TGTGCCAGCAGCATATTCCGGGACAGGGCCTATGGCTACACCTTC

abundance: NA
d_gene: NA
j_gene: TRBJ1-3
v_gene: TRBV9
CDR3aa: CASSVGGGPSGNTIYF
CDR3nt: TGTGCCAGCAGCGTAGGTGGCGGGCCCTCTGGAAACACCATATATTTT

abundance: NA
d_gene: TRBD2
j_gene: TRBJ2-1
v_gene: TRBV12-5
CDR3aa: CASGLVGFRGPANLAGGYNEQFF
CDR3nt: TGTGCTAGTGGTTTGGTGGGTTTTCGGGGGCCTGCCAACCTAGCGGGAGGGTACAATGAGCAGTTCTTC

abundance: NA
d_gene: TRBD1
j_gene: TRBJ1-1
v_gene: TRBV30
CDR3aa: CAWSVLFRTGGTEAFF
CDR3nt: TGTGCCTGGAGTGTACTTTTCAGGACAGGGGGAACTGAAGCTTTCTTT

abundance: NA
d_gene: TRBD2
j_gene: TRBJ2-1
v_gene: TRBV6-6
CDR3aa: CASSYRAGGPYNEQFF
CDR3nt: TGTGCCAGCAGTTACCGGGCGGGAGGGCCCTACAATGAGCAGTTCTTC

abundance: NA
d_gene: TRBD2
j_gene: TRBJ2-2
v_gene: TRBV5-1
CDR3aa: CASSLAVSSGLNTGELFF
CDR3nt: TGCGCCAGCAGCTTGGCGGTGTCTAGCGGGCTGAACACCGGGGAGCTGTTTTTT

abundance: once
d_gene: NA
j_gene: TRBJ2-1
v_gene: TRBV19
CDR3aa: CASSIFGTSEQFF
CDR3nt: TGTGCCAGTAGTATTTTCGGGACATCTGAGCAGTTCTTC

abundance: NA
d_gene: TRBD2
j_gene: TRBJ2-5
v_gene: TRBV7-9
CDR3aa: CASSFLARAAGEETQYF
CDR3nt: TGTGCCAGCAGCTTTCTAGCGAGAGCCGCGGGGGAAGAGACCCAGTACTTC

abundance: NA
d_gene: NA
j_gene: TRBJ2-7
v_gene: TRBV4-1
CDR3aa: CASSQDRISYEQYF
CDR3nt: TGCGCCAGCAGCCAAGACAGAATCTCCTACGAGCAGTACTTC

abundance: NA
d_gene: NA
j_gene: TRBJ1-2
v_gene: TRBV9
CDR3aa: CASTEAGGNYGYTF
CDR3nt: TGTGCCAGCACCGAGGCTGGGGGCAACTATGGCTACACCTTC

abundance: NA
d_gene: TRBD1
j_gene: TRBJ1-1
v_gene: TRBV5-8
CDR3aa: CASPGTDYLGTEAFF
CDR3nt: TGTGCCAGCCCCGGGACAGATTACTTAGGGACTGAAGCTTTCTTT

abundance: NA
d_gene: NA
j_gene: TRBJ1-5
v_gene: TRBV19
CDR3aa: CASSQGLSNQPQHF
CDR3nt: TGTGCCAGCAGCCAGGGTCTAAGCAATCAGCCCCAGCATTTT

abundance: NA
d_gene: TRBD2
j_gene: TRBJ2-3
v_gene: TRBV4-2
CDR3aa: CASSQWGLAGTTDTQYF
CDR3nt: TGTGCCAGCAGCCAATGGGGACTAGCGGGCACCACAGATACGCAGTATTTT

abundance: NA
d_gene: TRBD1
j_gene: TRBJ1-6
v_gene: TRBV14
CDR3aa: CASSPWDRVDSPLHF
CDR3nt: TGTGCCAGCAGCCCGTGGGACAGGGTCGATTCACCCCTCCACTTT

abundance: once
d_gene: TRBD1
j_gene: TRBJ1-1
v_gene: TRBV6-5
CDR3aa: CASSLTGGGITEAFF
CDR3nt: TGTGCCAGCAGTTTGACAGGGGGAGGAATCACTGAAGCTTTCTTT

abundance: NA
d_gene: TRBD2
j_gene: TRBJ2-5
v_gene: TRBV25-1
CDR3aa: CASSESGGLMIQETQYF
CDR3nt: TGTGCCAGCAGTGAATCGGGGGGGCTCATGATCCAAGAGACCCAGTACTTC

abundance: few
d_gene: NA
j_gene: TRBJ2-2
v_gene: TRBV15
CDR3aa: CATSRDQSQGITGELFF
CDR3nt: TGTGCCACCAGCAGAGACCAGTCACAGGGTATCACCGGGGAGCTGTTTTTT

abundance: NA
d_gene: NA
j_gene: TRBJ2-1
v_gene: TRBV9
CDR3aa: CASSAGFNEQFF
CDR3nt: TGTGCCAGCAGCGCGGGTTTCAATGAGCAGTTCTTC

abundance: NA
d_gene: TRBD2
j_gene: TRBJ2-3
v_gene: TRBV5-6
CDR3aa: CASSLGGGSTDTQYF
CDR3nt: TGTGCCAGCAGCTTGGGCGGGGGTAGCACAGATACGCAGTATTTT

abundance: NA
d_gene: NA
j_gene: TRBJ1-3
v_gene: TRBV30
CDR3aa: CAWSRSYSRNTIYF
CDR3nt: TGTGCCTGGAGTCGGAGCTATTCGAGGAACACCATATATTTT

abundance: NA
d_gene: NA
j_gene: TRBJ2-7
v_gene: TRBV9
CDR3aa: CASSVGAGSYEQYF
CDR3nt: TGTGCCAGCAGCGTAGGGGCGGGCTCCTACGAGCAGTACTTC

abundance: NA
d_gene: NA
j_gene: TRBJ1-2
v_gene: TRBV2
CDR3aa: CASSTLGGYTF
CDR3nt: TGTGCCAGCAGTACTCTCGGGGGCTACACCTTC

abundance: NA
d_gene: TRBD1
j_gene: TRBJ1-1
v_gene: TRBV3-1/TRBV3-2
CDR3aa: CASGRGQQEAFF
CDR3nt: TGTGCCAGCGGCCGGGGACAGCAAGAAGCTTTCTTT

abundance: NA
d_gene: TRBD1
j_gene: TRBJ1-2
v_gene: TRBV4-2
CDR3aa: CASSHDQGAGYGYTF
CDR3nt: TGTGCCAGCAGCCACGATCAGGGGGCCGGGTATGGCTACACCTTC

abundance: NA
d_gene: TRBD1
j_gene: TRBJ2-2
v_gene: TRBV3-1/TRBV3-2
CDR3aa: CASSADRGINTGELFF
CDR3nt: TGTGCCAGCAGCGCGGACAGGGGTATAAACACCGGGGAGCTGTTTTTT

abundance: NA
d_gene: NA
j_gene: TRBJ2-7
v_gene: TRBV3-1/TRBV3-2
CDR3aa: CASSGGLSYEQYF
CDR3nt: TGTGCCAGCAGCGGAGGACTGTCCTACGAGCAGTACTTC

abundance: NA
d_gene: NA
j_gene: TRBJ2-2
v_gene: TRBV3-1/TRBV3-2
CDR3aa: CASSQEAVVRVSTGELFF
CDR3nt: TGTGCCAGCAGCCAAGAGGCGGTGGTGAGGGTGAGCACCGGGGAGCTGTTTTTT

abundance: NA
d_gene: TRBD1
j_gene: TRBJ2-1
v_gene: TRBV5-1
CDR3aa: CASSPVVLGQGADEQFF
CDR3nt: TGCGCCAGCAGCCCAGTCGTCTTGGGACAGGGGGCCGATGAGCAGTTCTTC

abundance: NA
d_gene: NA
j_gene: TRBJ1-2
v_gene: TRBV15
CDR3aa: CATSSPPMGRVYGYTF
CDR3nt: TGTGCCACCAGCTCACCCCCGATGGGCAGGGTATATGGCTACACCTTC

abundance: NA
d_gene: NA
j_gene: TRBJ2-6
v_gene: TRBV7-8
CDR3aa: CASSPDAVSGANVLTF
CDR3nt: TGTGCCAGCAGCCCAGATGCAGTATCTGGGGCCAACGTCCTGACTTTC

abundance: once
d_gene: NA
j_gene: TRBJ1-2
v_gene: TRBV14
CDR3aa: CASSPGGALNYGYTF
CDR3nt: TGTGCCAGCAGCCCCGGTGGGGCCCTTAACTATGGCTACACCTTC

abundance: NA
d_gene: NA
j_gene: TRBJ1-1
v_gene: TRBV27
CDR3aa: CASSPWGGDNTEAFF
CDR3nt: TGTGCCAGCAGCCCATGGGGGGGCGACAACACTGAAGCTTTCTTT